This T cell receptor (beta chain) was documented in a study of CD8 T cells in ankylosing spondylitis. A word on this clonotype: Its antigen is still unknown.

The CDR3 contains 16 residues. Germline V gene data show CDR1 as MNHEY and CDR2 as SVGEGT. V was pared by 5 bases and J by 10 bases, with 17 bases of the junction left unmatched. TCRdb used MiXCR to reprocess the 5' RACE reads, holding one entry per CDR3 protein. The data hold under 850,000 distinct CDR3 sequences, with 15% to 20% observed a single time. General study points: Seven or eight highly homologous variants formed a TCR beta motif that appeared characteristic of ankylosing spondylitis blood.

The receptor comes from a male donor with ankylosing spondylitis. V is TRBV6-2 or TRBV6-3 and J is TRBJ1-1, with 9 bases identical to TRBD1. Sequenced input: blood, either unsorted or a sorted T cell fraction (not recorded which). The CDR3 nucleotides read TGTGCCAGCAGTCACCCGACAGGGGGTTCGAAGATAGGAGCTTTCTTT. Its protein product is CASSHPTGGSKIGAFF.